The source of this T cell receptor beta chain is a study of cytomegalovirus exposure and HLA in healthy donors (dated by TCRdb to about 2017). Turning to the overall study: An earlier analysis of approximately 600 of the donors reported roughly 300 Gb of sequence data and around 120 million unique TCR beta sequences from 150 million to 200 million T cells. An early release that covered 640 HLA-typed donors contained approximately 300 gigabases of sequencing data and roughly 84 million unique TCR sequences. Among the roughly 390 genotyped donors, around 81% belonged to the genetic ancestry cluster associated with self-reported Caucasian donors. The study aimed to test whether cataloging public T cell receptors could reveal signatures of past pathogen exposure. The study used immunosequencing to profile the T cell repertoires of more than 650 subjects and linked those repertoires to cytomegalovirus serostatus. A separate validation cohort of over 95 different subjects was used in addition to the roughly 670-subject first cohort. To predict cytomegalovirus infection status, the study brought together high-throughput TCR immunosequencing, statistical association of individual TCRs with disease status, and machine learning. A later analysis re-examined previously published TCR beta repertoires from just over 650 donors and added high-resolution HLA genotyping to investigate patterns of TCR occurrence. In the later analysis, no new phenotypic data were used to find candidate immune exposures; instead, reliance was placed on TCR beta sequences and their occurrence across donors. An earlier analysis of 450 to 750 of the donors used high-throughput TCR beta sequencing to judge whether each TCR beta V gene segment behaved as functional or pseudogenic. Donor age, sex, ethnicity and CMV serostatus were compiled together with the repertoire data. In a later genetic analysis, genome-wide SNP genotypes for about 55% of the roughly 700 donors were used, and that subset was treated as a discovery cohort. All discovery cohort repertoires had been generated on a single sequencing platform. Class I and class II HLA loci were covered by the typing at four-digit resolution. The number of typed donors differed by locus: about 620-640 for A, B, C, DRB1 and DQB1; approximately 520 for DQA1; roughly 600 for DPA1; and around 470 for DPB1. About five DR-DQ haplotypes were treated as single units for association and clustering because of strong linkage in the cohort. Among around 400 genotyped donors of the cohort, an average of roughly 240,000 unique TCR beta nucleotide sequences were sequenced per donor, roughly 20% of them non-productive. Results the study describes overall, beyond this receptor: Most TCR sequences were observed very rarely across donors, whereas some public TCRs were present in many individuals. A later analysis associated 15,000 to 20,000 TCR beta sequences with specific HLA alleles at a false discovery rate of 0.05. For the cohort, immune exposure information was limited to CMV serostatus. In an earlier analysis of 450 to 750 of the donors, most TCR beta V segments appeared in productive rearrangements about 87% or about 30% of the time, broadly matching IMGT annotations. In both the original and validation cohorts, the classifier was reported to diagnose cytomegalovirus status with high specificity and sensitivity. In a later analysis, most CMV-associated TCR beta chains were found to appear HLA-restricted, with HLA associations seemingly driven largely by CMV exposure. The earlier analysis of almost 600 of the donors excluded over 15 rarely observed V segments, including chromosome 9 orphons, because counts were too low. HLA typing was unavailable for some donors at each locus, so association tests used only the typed subset. A later analysis found that HLA-associated TCR beta chains were more clonally expanded and had lower generation probabilities than equally common non-associated chains. The authors suggested that the approach could potentially be extended to other disease states and immunological phenotypes. The sequencing pipeline was judged likely to have produced a cluster of highly shared sequence variants as a technical artifact. In a later analysis, several top co-occurrence clusters were reported to appear linked to parvovirus B19, influenza, CMV and Epstein-Barr virus. A later genetic analysis associated a missense DCLRE1C variant with V-gene and J-gene trimming of TCR beta chains, and an independent cohort replicated the association. Roughly uniform sequencing depth across donors was assumed in presence/absence analyses, although this assumption may not hold. When HLA alleles, especially DR and DQ, strongly co-occurred, TCR associations were difficult to assign to individual alleles. Linkage disequilibrium might explain the correlated functional status among segregating V segments, but an unknown experimental factor could not be ruled out. In a later genetic analysis, fewer N-insertions in productive TCRs were reported among donors in an Asian-associated ancestry cluster than the approximately 710-donor mean. Some IMGT-functional V segments, including TRBV6-2 and TRBV6-3, could not be distinguished by the 87-base-pair reads and were therefore excluded. In vitro tests confirmed that a few of the cytomegalovirus-associated TCR beta chains recognize cytomegalovirus antigens. In a later analysis, TCR association rates were found to vary across HLA loci, with the most associated TCRs seen for DRB1 alleles and the fewest for HLA-C alleles. In this cohort, only TCR beta chains were sequenced, and detectable features were limited by the absence of alpha or paired-chain data. A further reported finding was that TCR beta sequences accurately predicted the HLA-A and HLA-B alleles for most subjects in the first cohort. In the study, 150 to 200 TCR beta chains were listed as associated with cytomegalovirus.

This clone was recorded only once. Its antigen target is currently unknown. No base quality values were provided; no much bigger clone lies one nucleotide off. This sample includes further DNA sequences coding for the same CDR3. Libraries were constructed by the immunoSEQ multiplex PCR assay. A mixture of 60 forward primers for TCR Vbeta segments and 13 reverse primers for TCR Jbeta segments was used in the multiplex PCR. A multiplex PCR assay on genomic DNA amplified the CDR3 region of rearranged TCR beta genes. On the Illumina HiSeq System, the amplified TCR beta libraries were sequenced as 87-base-pair reads. Turning to the authors' computational methods: A later analysis counted about 80 million unique TCR beta chains across the 550 to 750 repertoires, and 10 million to 12 million of these chains were shared by at least two donors. Raw reads were error-corrected and collapsed into unique sequences by a nearest-neighbor algorithm in which closely related sequences were merged to remove PCR and sequencing errors. Alignment of CDR3 sequences to IMGT reference sequences was used to assign V, D and J gene segments. For a sequence to be retained, a match of at least six nucleotides to both a V gene segment and a J gene segment was required. A rearrangement was called productive if the CDR3 had no stop codons and remained in frame with V and J, and every other rearrangement was called non-productive. Following IMGT convention, CDR3 was defined as the stretch from the second conserved V-encoded cysteine to the conserved J-encoded phenylalanine. Sequences without an unambiguous match to a single V gene segment were excluded from the earlier analysis of approximately 560 of the donors. An earlier analysis of several hundred of the donors called V segments functional above 56.7% productive rearrangements and segregating when the between-donor standard deviation exceeded 5%. A statistical classification framework was built to diagnose cytomegalovirus status from the catalog of TCR beta chain sequences. In a later analysis, TCR nucleotide sequences were compared against IMGT/GENE-DB human TR gene sequences so that V and J genes could be assigned. The TCRdist pipeline was used in a later analysis to assign CDR3 sequences and most-parsimonious VDJ recombination scenarios. In a later analysis, each TCR beta chain was defined by its CDR3 amino acid sequence together with its V-gene family, and reads lacking a unique V-gene family were excluded. To address suspected cross-contamination and a sequencing artifact, a later analysis removed approximately 600 highly shared, low-generation-probability nucleotide sequences. For each public chain, a later analysis derived a clonal expansion index from normalized ranks of inferred template counts within each repertoire. In a later analysis, generation probabilities were computed using a VDJ recombination model fitted to out-of-frame rearrangements, and the results were checked against IGoR. A later analysis scored TCR-TCR, TCR-HLA and TCR-CMV co-occurrence with hypergeometric tests, applying a repertoire-size bias correction to TCR pairs. In a later analysis, false discovery rates were estimated by permuting HLA or CMV assignments 20 times. In a later analysis, co-occurring TCRs were grouped using DBSCAN, and TCRdist sequence similarity was added for clustering within HLA-allele-positive subsets. Repertoires with fewer than 30,000 or more than 120,000 public chains were left out of co-occurrence clustering, as were four to six repertoires with anomalous nucleotide sharing. The clones in this table, taken by TCRdb from immuneACCESS, are in-frame only. Not every clone is retained; where verified, under half of the shortfall comes from an unresolved V gene, and the cause of the rest is unknown. The V and J calls and clone size were taken over from that table, and D and trimming were inferred from the DNA. Present in this sample are 99,000 or so clones, over 75% of which were seen just once. Together, the top ten hold roughly 5.4% of the sample.

In total, roughly 670 healthy bone marrow donors made up the cohort. At the time of sampling, every cohort member was nominally healthy, though immune exposures that went unrecorded were likely present. The donor tested CMV seropositive, placing the donor among the 250 to 300 seropositive members of the cohort. Every donor gave a peripheral blood sample, and the peripheral blood mononuclear cells from that sample were used for TCR beta sequencing. The Qiagen DNeasy Blood Extraction Kit was used to extract genomic DNA from the blood cell samples. Inclusive of the bounding cysteine and phenylalanine, the CDR3 is 13 residues long. Only the CDR3 DNA is retained, 39 bases long and in frame from the first base. V and J are truncated by 0 bases and 2 bases respectively, leaving an intervening sequence of 7 bases. CDR1 and CDR2, looked up from the germline V gene (reference sequence), are GTSNPN and SVGIG.

This clonotype originated in a woman aged 18-29 years in good health and CMV-seropositive. Sequencing used PBMCs. The V gene is TRBV30 and the J gene is TRBJ1-1, and the D gene may be TRBD1, 6 bases matching. The CDR3 in this case is CAWSVQGNTEAFF. In nucleotide form, the sequence is TGTGCCTGGAGTGTACAGGGTAACACTGAAGCTTTCTTT.